Below, one T cell receptor beta chain is given with its context. Its antigen is unknown. At the DNA level, this CDR3 is encoded by other sequences in the same sample as well. Heparinised blood was drawn once per donor, averaging roughly 120 mL. The whole isolated RNA underwent reverse transcription, so sequencing captured expressed TCRB transcripts. The method was immunoSEQ multiplex PCR; TCRdb's version includes in-frame clones alone and lacks a portion of them. There are 400,000 or so clones in the sample; approximately 12% occur only once, and about 0.01% lies in the top ten. Trimming at V came to 0 bases and at J to 8 bases, leaving 5 bases not matched to a gene. The CDR3 totals 16 residues. The germline V gene encodes CDR1 SGHRS and CDR2 YFSETQ. The data belong to a study of beta chain features in type 1 diabetes. The study's findings and limits: A potential influence of HLA type upon TCRB rearrangement remained unresolved herein. A closer apparent resemblance between naive, central memory and Treg TCRB repertoires was seen in patients than in healthy donors. All four CD4+ subsets from Type 1 diabetes patients carried moderately but significantly shorter TCRB CDR3s.

The material sequenced was naive CD4+ T cells from blood. This receptor was taken from a woman younger than 35 with type 1 diabetes. The chain couples TRBV5-1 to TRBJ2-1; 13 bases are shared with TRBD2. The CDR3 DNA reads TGCGCCAGCAGCTTGGGCGGGACTAGCGGGGTTGATGAGCAGTTCTTC. Its translation: CASSLGGTSGVDEQFF. Using reference TRBV5-1 and TRBJ2-1 for the parts outside the CDR3, the full variable domain is KAGVTQTPRYLIKTRGQQVTLSCSPISGHRSVSWYQQTPGQGLQFLFEYFSETQRNKGNFPGRFSGRQFSNSRSEMNVSTLELGDSALYLCASSLGGTSGVDEQFFGPGTRLTVL.